The 11 T cell receptor beta chains below all came from one sample that was sequenced in a study of T cell changes during pregnancy in multiple sclerosis. TCRdb's copy holds only in-frame clones and misses some; the assay was immunoSEQ multiplex PCR. Among 110,000 or so clones, roughly 92% were seen once, and the ten largest hold 6.2%. The starting material was peripheral blood, obtained before pregnancy. Every receptor here comes from a female donor with multiple sclerosis, enrolled in a pregnancy study.

The V and J genes are TRBV28 and TRBJ2-7, with 8 bases lining up with TRBD2. V lost 4 bases and J lost 4; bases outside the gene matches: 12. Germline V gene data show CDR1 as MDHEN and CDR2 as SYDVKM. CDR3 length: 16 amino acids. CDR3 amino acids: CASSSSVGGRWYEQYF. DNA for the CDR3: TGTGCCAGCAGTTCTAGCGTCGGCGGGAGGTGGTACGAGCAGTACTTC.

The CDR3 DNA follows: TGTGCCAGCAGCTTAGCTCAGAGCGGGGGGCTGTACGAGCAGTACTTC. Amino acid sequence: CASSLAQSGGLYEQYF. The gene calls are TRBV7-8 and TRBJ2-7, with TRBD2 identical over 9 bases. The germline CDR1 and CDR2 sequences are SGHVS and FQNEAQ. J gave up 4 bases and V 0 bases, and 7 bases lay outside the gene matches. The CDR3 has 16 amino acids.

The V and J genes are TRBV10-3 and TRBJ2-1; the match to TRBD2 covers 8 bases. The junction had 12 bases not matched to a gene; V was cut back by 4 bases and J by 10 bases. The CDR3 totals 15 residues. CDR1 is ENHRY and CDR2 is SYGVKD in the germline V gene. CDR3 amino acids: CAISASSGMEGEQFF. Here the CDR3 DNA reads TGTGCCATCAGTGCTAGTAGCGGGATGGAAGGGGAGCAGTTCTTC.

This rearrangement joins TRBV4-2 to TRBJ2-7, with 12 bases aligning to TRBD2. The CDR3 is 15 residues long. V shed 1 base and J 2 bases; nucleotides not matched to a gene: 0. CDR1 is LGHNA, CDR2 YNFKEQ, per germline. The CDR3 reads CASSQGTSGTYEQYF. DNA of the CDR3: TGTGCCAGCAGCCAAGGGACTAGCGGGACCTACGAGCAGTACTTC.

The rearrangement uses TRBV5-1 and TRBJ2-1; 14 nucleotides agree with TRBD2. The J segment lost 8 bases and the V segment lost 3 bases, leaving 7 bases of the junction unmatched. The CDR3 spans 16 residues. Germline CDR1 SGHRS, CDR2 YFSETQ. CDR3 coding DNA: TGCGCCAGCAGCTCCGGACTAGCGGGGGGTGGGGATGAGCAGTTCTTC. This codes for CASSSGLAGGGDEQFF. The variable domain in full, completed from reference TRBV5-1 and TRBJ2-1, reads KAGVTQTPRYLIKTRGQQVTLSCSPISGHRSVSWYQQTPGQGLQFLFEYFSETQRNKGNFPGRFSGRQFSNSRSEMNVSTLELGDSALYLCASSSGLAGGGDEQFFGPGTRLTVL.

A single count supports this clone. V gene TRBV18 combines with J gene TRBJ2-7; D may be TRBD2 (5 bases). V was cut by 4 bases and J by 3 bases, with 13 bases left in between. The CDR3 is 14 residues long. Germline assignment: CDR1 KGHSH and CDR2 LQKENI. For the CDR3, the DNA is TGTGCCAGCTCACTTTCCGGGGAAAACTACGAGCAGTACTTC. This encodes CASSLSGENYEQYF.

Details on this clone: One end of the junction is discordant with germline, which a read error may explain. The chain has TRBV6-6 and TRBJ2-5, with D possibly TRBD1 on 6 matching bases. The length of the CDR3 is 14 residues. In germline, CDR1 is MNHNY, CDR2 SVGAGI (reference sequence). DNA of the CDR3: TGTGCCAGCAGTTACTTCGAATCCGGTTCGGACAGACACTTC. Encoded protein: CASSYFESGSDRHF.

The chain links TRBV7-2 to TRBJ2-3; D is perhaps TRBD2 (6 bases). V shed 4 bases and J shed 4 bases, with 9 bases lying between them. This CDR3 region has 13 residues. Germline CDR1 reads SGHTA; CDR2 reads FQGNSA. Here the CDR3 reads CASSSTGADTQYF. The CDR3 DNA is TGTGCCAGCAGCTCCACGGGGGCAGATACGCAGTATTTT.

V usage is TRBV19 and J usage is TRBJ2-1; 10 nucleotides line up with TRBD1. Germline-derived CDR1 and CDR2 are LNHDA and SQIVND (reference sequence). The CDR3 is made up of 15 amino acids. V lost 6 bases and J lost 4; bases outside the gene matches: 6. CDR3 residues: CASSGTGAPYNEQFF. For the CDR3, the DNA is TGTGCCAGTAGCGGGACAGGGGCCCCATACAATGAGCAGTTCTTC. The whole variable domain, filled in from reference TRBV19 and TRBJ2-1, reads DGGITQSPKYLFRKEGQNVTLSCEQNLNHDAMYWYRQDPGQGLRLIYYSQIVNDFQKGDIAEGYSVSREKKESFPLTVTSAQKNPTAFYLCASSGTGAPYNEQFFGPGTRLTVL.

V gene TRBV5-1 combines with J gene TRBJ2-2, with a possible D match to TRBD1 (5 bases). The CDR3 runs to 13 residues. CDR1 SGHRS and CDR2 YFSETQ come from the germline V gene. V lost 5 bases to trimming and J lost 3 bases, with 8 bases between them. In DNA form, the CDR3 reads TGCGCCAGCAGAAGGACATACACCGGGGAGCTGTTTTTT. Amino acids: CASRRTYTGELFF.

This clone was seen more than once but under ten times. This chain links TRBV9 with TRBJ1-1; D unresolved. The length of the CDR3 is 14 residues. The V gene's germline CDR1 is SGDLS and CDR2 YYNGEE. V dropped 2 bases and J dropped 0 bases, with 8 bases sitting between them. CDR3 DNA sequence: TGTGCCAGCAGCGTGAATCACATGAACACTGAAGCTTTCTTT. It encodes CASSVNHMNTEAFF.